This T cell receptor beta chain stems from a study of CD8 T cells in ankylosing spondylitis. Germline V lookup: CDR1 KGHDR, CDR2 SFDVKD. This CDR3 has 14 amino acids. Trimming removed 5 bases at V and 5 bases at J, with 12 bases between. TCRdb used MiXCR to reprocess the 5' RACE reads, holding one entry per CDR3 protein. The repertoire holds more than 150,000 distinct CDR3 sequences, with about an eighth as singletons. Ten or more counts support this clonotype. This receptor was obtained from a female donor with ankylosing spondylitis or in good health (not recorded which). Sequences were obtained from blood, either unsorted or a sorted T cell fraction (not recorded which). The rearrangement uses TRBV24-1 and TRBJ1-5; D gene uncertain. The CDR3 DNA is TGTGCCACCAGTGGGTCGCCAGGCCATCAGCCCCAGCATTTT. It encodes CATSGSPGHQPQHF.